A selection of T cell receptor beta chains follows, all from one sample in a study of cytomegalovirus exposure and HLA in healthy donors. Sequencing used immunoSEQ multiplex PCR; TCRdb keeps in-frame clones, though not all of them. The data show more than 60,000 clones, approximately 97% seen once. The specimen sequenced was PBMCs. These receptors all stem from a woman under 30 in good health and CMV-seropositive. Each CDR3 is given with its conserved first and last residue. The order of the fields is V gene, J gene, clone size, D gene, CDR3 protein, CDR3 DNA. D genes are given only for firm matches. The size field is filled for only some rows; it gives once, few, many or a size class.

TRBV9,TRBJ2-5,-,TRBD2,CASSVVAGGETQYF,TGTGCCAGCAGCGTAGTAGCGGGAGGAGAGACCCAGTACTTC
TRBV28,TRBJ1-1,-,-,CASSLSPLGNTEAFF,TGTGCCAGCAGTTTATCCCCCCTCGGGAACACTGAAGCTTTCTTT
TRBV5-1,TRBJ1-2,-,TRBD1,CASSLDGTVTGNYGYTF,TGCGCCAGCAGCTTGGATGGGACAGTGACCGGTAACTATGGCTACACCTTC
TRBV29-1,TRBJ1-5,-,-,CSVRTAESQHF,TGCAGCGTGAGGACTGCCGAGTCCCAGCATTTT
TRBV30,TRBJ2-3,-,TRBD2,CAWSVPGLAGGRSTDTQYF,TGTGCCTGGAGCGTACCGGGACTAGCGGGAGGAAGGAGCACAGATACGCAGTATTTT
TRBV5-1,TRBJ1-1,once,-,CASSLVAGGEAFF,TGCGCCAGCAGCTTGGTCGCCGGGGGGGAAGCTTTCTTT
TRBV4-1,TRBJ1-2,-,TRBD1,CASSQEPGQGIYGYTF,TGCGCCAGCAGCCAAGAGCCGGGACAGGGGATATATGGCTACACCTTC
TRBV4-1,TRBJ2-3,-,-,CASSPGLRDTQYF,TGCGCCAGCAGCCCGGGACTCCGGGATACGCAGTATTTT
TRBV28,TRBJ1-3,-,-,CASRGRMGSNTIYF,TGTGCCAGCCGGGGGAGGATGGGCTCAAACACCATATATTTT
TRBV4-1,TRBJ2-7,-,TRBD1,CASSPTGGEQYF,TGCGCCAGCAGCCCGACAGGGGGCGAGCAGTACTTC
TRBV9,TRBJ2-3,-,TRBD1,CASGPTGYADTQYF,TGTGCCAGCGGACCGACAGGGTATGCAGATACGCAGTATTTT
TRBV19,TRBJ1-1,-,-,CASSIFGKNTEAFF,TGTGCCAGTAGTATTTTCGGGAAGAACACTGAAGCTTTCTTT
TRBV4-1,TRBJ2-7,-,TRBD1,CASSHKSTTGDSAYEQYF,TGCGCCAGCAGCCATAAATCGACCACAGGGGATTCTGCCTACGAGCAGTACTTC
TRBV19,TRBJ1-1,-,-,CASSIRGGMHTEAFF,TGTGCCAGTAGTATACGAGGAGGGATGCACACTGAAGCTTTCTTT
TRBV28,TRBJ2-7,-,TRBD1,CASSFPQTGPSWEQYF,TGTGCCAGCAGTTTTCCCCAGACAGGGCCCTCTTGGGAGCAGTACTTC
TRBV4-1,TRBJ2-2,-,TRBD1,CASSLQGARGAGELFF,TGCGCCAGCAGTCTACAGGGGGCCAGGGGCGCCGGGGAGCTGTTTTTT
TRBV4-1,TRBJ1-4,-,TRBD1,CASSQWGQGSEKLFF,TGCGCCAGCAGCCAATGGGGACAGGGGAGTGAAAAACTGTTTTTT
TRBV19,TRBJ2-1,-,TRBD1,CASSWDREFNEQFF,TGTGCCAGTAGTTGGGACAGGGAATTCAATGAGCAGTTCTTC
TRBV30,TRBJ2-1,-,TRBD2,CACGTSGSFSSFNEQFF,TGTGCCTGCGGGACTAGCGGGTCCTTCTCCTCCTTCAATGAGCAGTTCTTC
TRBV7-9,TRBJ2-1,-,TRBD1,CASSLGTGGALRSDEQFF,TGTGCCAGCAGCTTAGGGACAGGGGGTGCCCTTAGGTCCGATGAGCAGTTCTTC
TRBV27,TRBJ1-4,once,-,CASTDTGGNEKLFF,TGTGCCAGCACCGATACTGGCGGTAACGAAAAACTGTTTTTT
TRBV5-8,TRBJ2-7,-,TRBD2,CASSLGGPGGSSYEQYF,TGTGCCAGCAGCTTGGGGGGCCCGGGCGGGAGTTCCTACGAGCAGTACTTC
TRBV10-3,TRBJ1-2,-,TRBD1,CAISDNRDRERRGYTF,TGTGCCATCAGTGATAACCGGGACAGGGAACGAAGGGGCTACACCTTC
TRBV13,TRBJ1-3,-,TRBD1,CASSSDRELGSGNTIYF,TGTGCCAGCAGCTCTGACAGGGAATTGGGTTCTGGAAACACCATATATTTT
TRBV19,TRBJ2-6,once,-,CASSTTGNSFSGANVLTF,TGTGCCAGTAGTACCACAGGGAATTCATTCTCTGGGGCCAACGTCCTGACTTTC
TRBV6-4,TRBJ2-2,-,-,CASSDLGGSTGELFF,TGTGCCAGCAGTGACCTGGGGGGTTCCACCGGGGAGCTGTTTTTT
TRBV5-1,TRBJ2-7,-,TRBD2,CASSPRGAYEQYF,TGCGCCAGCAGCCCCCGGGGGGCCTACGAGCAGTACTTC
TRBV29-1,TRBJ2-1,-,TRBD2,CSALTSGDEQFF,TGCAGCGCGCTTACTAGCGGCGATGAGCAGTTCTTC
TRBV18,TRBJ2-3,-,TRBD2,CASSPTSGSGADTQYF,TGTGCCAGCTCACCGACTAGCGGGAGTGGGGCAGATACGCAGTATTTT
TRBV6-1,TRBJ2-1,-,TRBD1,CASRADRGPYNEQFF,TGTGCCAGCAGGGCAGACAGGGGGCCCTACAATGAGCAGTTCTTC
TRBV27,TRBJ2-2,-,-,CASSLSLAAGELFF,TGTGCCAGCAGTTTATCACTAGCTGCCGGGGAGCTGTTTTTT
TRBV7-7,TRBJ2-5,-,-,CASSLEVAFQETQYF,TGTGCTAGCAGCTTAGAGGTAGCGTTCCAAGAGACCCAGTACTTC
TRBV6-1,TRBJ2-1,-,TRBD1,CASSEPRGQGHEQFF,TGTGCCAGCAGTGAACCACGAGGACAGGGGCATGAGCAGTTCTTC
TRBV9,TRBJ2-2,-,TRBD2,CASSVSSGGELFF,TGTGCCAGCAGCGTCTCTAGCGGCGGGGAGCTGTTTTTT
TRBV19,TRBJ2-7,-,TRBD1,CASSMTGGYEQYF,TGTGCCAGTAGTATGACAGGGGGGTACGAGCAGTACTTC
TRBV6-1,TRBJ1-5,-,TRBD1,CASTGGRDQPQHF,TGTGCCAGTACAGGGGGCAGGGATCAGCCCCAGCATTTT
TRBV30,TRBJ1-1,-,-,CAWSPSGTEAFF,TGTGCCTGGAGTCCCTCAGGGACTGAAGCTTTCTTT
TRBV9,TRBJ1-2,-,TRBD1,CASSPGTGRFGYTF,TGTGCCAGCAGCCCCGGGACAGGACGTTTCGGCTACACCTTC
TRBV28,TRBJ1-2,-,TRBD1,CASRLGTDYGYTF,TGTGCCAGCAGACTCGGGACAGACTATGGCTACACCTTC
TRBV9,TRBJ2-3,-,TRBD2,CASSAVGSGSGTDTQYF,TGTGCCAGCAGCGCAGTAGGTAGCGGGAGCGGCACAGATACGCAGTATTTT
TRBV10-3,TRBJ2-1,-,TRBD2,CAIRGLAVYNEQFF,TGTGCCATCCGCGGACTAGCGGTCTACAATGAGCAGTTCTTC
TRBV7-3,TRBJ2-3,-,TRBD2,CASSLIAGGRGFGDTQYF,TGTGCCAGCAGCTTAATTGCGGGGGGGAGAGGGTTTGGAGATACGCAGTATTTT
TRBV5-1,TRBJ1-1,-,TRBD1,CASTGGQMNTEAFF,TGCGCCAGCACCGGGGGACAGATGAACACTGAAGCTTTCTTT
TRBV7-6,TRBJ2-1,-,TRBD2,CASSSRTSGIRVNEQFF,TGTGCCAGCAGCTCCAGGACTAGCGGGATTCGGGTCAATGAGCAGTTCTTC
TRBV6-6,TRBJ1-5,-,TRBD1,CASSGIDRGNQPQHF,TGTGCCAGCAGTGGGATTGACAGGGGCAATCAGCCCCAGCATTTT